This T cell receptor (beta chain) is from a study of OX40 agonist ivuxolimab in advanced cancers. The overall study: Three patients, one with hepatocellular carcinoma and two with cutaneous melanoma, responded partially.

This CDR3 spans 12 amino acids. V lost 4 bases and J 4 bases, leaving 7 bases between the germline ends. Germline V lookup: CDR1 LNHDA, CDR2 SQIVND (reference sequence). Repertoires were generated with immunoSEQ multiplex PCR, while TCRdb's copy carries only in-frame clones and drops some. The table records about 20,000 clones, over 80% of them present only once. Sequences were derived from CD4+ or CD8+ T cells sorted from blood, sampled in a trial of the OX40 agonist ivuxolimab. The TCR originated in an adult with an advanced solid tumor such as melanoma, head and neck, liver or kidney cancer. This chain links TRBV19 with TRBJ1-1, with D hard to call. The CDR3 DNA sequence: TGTGCCAGTAGTACAGGTTTCACTGAAGCTTTCTTT. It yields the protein CASSTGFTEAFF. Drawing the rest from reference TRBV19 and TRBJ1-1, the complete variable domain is DGGITQSPKYLFRKEGQNVTLSCEQNLNHDAMYWYRQDPGQGLRLIYYSQIVNDFQKGDIAEGYSVSREKKESFPLTVTSAQKNPTAFYLCASSTGFTEAFFGQGTRLTVV.